These 18 T cell receptor beta chains were sequenced from one sample in a study of human T cells and chemical hapten exposure. Via MiXCR, TCRdb re-called the RACE reads, giving one row per CDR3 protein. The sample lists over 300,000 distinct CDR3 sequences; 5% to 6.5% were seen once. Time point meaning: pre-sensitization, week 0. Sample treatment: therapeutic diphenylcyclopropenone sensitization with weekly scalp DPC. The sequenced sample was whole blood, obtained in connection with sensitization to the hapten diphenylcyclopropenone (DPC). The receptor set was obtained from a woman aged 50 to 60 with alopecia areata. Some clones in this sample may be carry-over from other donors' samples.

The sample holds many counts of this clonotype. The chain joins TRBV20-1 to TRBJ2-2; 14 nucleotides match TRBD2. Germline CDR1 reads DFQATT; CDR2 reads SNEGSKA (reference sequence). The CDR3 spans 15 residues. V lost 3 bases, J lost 4 bases, and 1 base stayed unmatched. The CDR3 DNA is TGCAGTGCTAGTGGACTAGCGGGGGGCACCGGGGAGCTGTTTTTT. As protein: CSASGLAGGTGELFF.

There are many counts of this clonotype. The chain carries TRBV7-2 and TRBJ1-1; D remains unclear. The CDR3 is 13 residues long. Trimming pared 6 bases from V and 1 base from J, leaving 9 bases between. Germline V gene sequence: CDR1 SGHTA, CDR2 FQGNSA. CDR3 coding DNA: TGTGCCAGCAGTTTTAAGGGGAACACTGAAGCTTTCTTT. The encoded protein is CASSFKGNTEAFF.

The sample holds many counts of this clonotype. J is TRBJ1-5 and V is TRBV27; 7 bases map to TRBD1. V lost 5 bases to trimming and J lost 0 bases; unmatched junction nucleotides: 4. Germline V gene sequence: CDR1 MNHEY, CDR2 SMNVEV (reference sequence). The CDR3 contains 15 residues. The CDR3, as DNA: TGTGCCAGCAGTAGGGACAGATATAGCAATCAGCCCCAGCATTTT. Encoded protein: CASSRDRYSNQPQHF.

This chain links TRBV5-4 with TRBJ2-2, with 8 bases aligning to TRBD2. Germline assignment: CDR1 SGHNT and CDR2 YYREEE (reference sequence). V shed 1 base and J 9 bases; nucleotides not matched to a gene: 8. CDR3 size: 15 residues. The CDR3 bases are TGTGCCAGCAGCTTGAGCGGGGGAGGGAGTCGGGAGCTGTTTTTT. Its protein is CASSLSGGGSRELFF.

The table lists this clonotype with many counts. The genes are TRBV12-3 or TRBV12-4 and TRBJ1-5; TRBD1 matches 7 bases. The CDR3 extends over 15 amino acids. With 3 bases clipped from V and 4 bases from J, the junction kept 6 bases outside the gene matches. The CDR3 nucleotides read TGTGCCAGCAGTTTGCGCCGGGACAGTAATCAGCCCCAGCATTTT. It translates to CASSLRRDSNQPQHF.

This clonotype has only a few counts. This rearrangement joins TRBV2 to TRBJ2-6, with 9 bases lining up with TRBD1. From germline, CDR1 is SNHLY and CDR2 FYNNEI. CDR3 length: 21 amino acids. J lost 0 bases, V lost 1 base, and 13 bases had no gene match. CDR3 sequence: CASSEDRGPVFPSSGANVLTF. CDR3 in DNA: TGTGCCAGCAGTGAAGACAGGGGGCCTGTTTTCCCTAGCTCTGGGGCCAACGTCCTGACTTTC.

The chain employs TRBV12-3 or TRBV12-4 and TRBJ1-5; D may be TRBD1 (6 bases). The CDR3 spans 18 residues. With 8 bases removed from V and 1 base from J, the gap between germline ends came to 24 bases. CDR3 sequence reads: CASWYPRGAFSSNQPQHF. The DNA of the CDR3 is TGTGCCAGCTGGTACCCTCGGGGGGCCTTCTCCAGCAATCAGCCCCAGCATTTT.

This clonotype was recorded at least ten times. DNA for the CDR3: TGCGCCAGCAGCTCAGGGGATTCACCCCTCCACTTT. Translated: CASSSGDSPLHF. The chain joins TRBV10-2 to TRBJ1-6; possibly TRBD1 for D (6 bases). Germline lookup yields CDR1 WSHSY and CDR2 SAAADI. Trimming stripped 6 bases from V and 8 bases from J, with 8 bases between. This CDR3 region has 12 residues.

The rearrangement uses TRBV2 and TRBJ2-3; 11 positions match TRBD2. The CDR3 covers 15 residues. Germline-derived CDR1 and CDR2 are SNHLY and FYNNEI. V lost 3 bases and J lost 7; bases outside the gene matches: 6. The CDR3 spells CASSDRSGGANTQYF. The CDR3 nucleotides read TGTGCCAGCAGTGACCGTAGCGGGGGGGCGAATACGCAGTATTTT.

The chain couples TRBV6-1 to TRBJ2-2; no reliable D call. Germline lookup yields CDR1 MNHNS and CDR2 SASEGT. CDR3 length: 14 residues. V was trimmed by 3 bases and J by 6 bases, leaving 11 bases between them. The CDR3 DNA reads as TGTGCCAGCAGTGACGGCAGCTACGCCGGGGAGCTGTTTTTT. Residues: CASSDGSYAGELFF.

This clonotype was seen only a few times. The chain uses TRBV7-3 and TRBJ1-1; D perhaps matches TRBD1 (5 bases). V lost 0 bases and J lost 3, with 11 bases in between. The CDR3 is made up of 15 amino acids. Germline CDR1 and CDR2: SGHTA and FQGTGA. The chain's CDR3 is CASSLTGREDTEAFF. DNA for the CDR3: TGTGCCAGCAGCTTAACTGGCAGGGAAGACACTGAAGCTTTCTTT.

This clonotype was seen ten or more times. This chain connects TRBV14 to TRBJ2-3; 8 bases align to TRBD1. V was pared by 1 base and J by 5 bases, with 8 bases of the junction left unmatched. Per germline, CDR1 SGHDN and CDR2 FVKESK. The CDR3 spans 16 residues. The DNA for the CDR3 is TGTGCCAGCAGCCAAGGCCGAGACAGGGGTGGAGATACGCAGTATTTT. Protein product: CASSQGRDRGGDTQYF.

This clonotype was seen many times. This chain links TRBV7-2 with TRBJ2-1; a weak D match, TRBD2 (5 bases). This CDR3 is 13 amino acids long. The germline V and J ends were trimmed by 0 bases and 7 bases, with 7 bases remaining between them. Germline V lookup: CDR1 SGHTA, CDR2 FQGNSA. Written as DNA, the CDR3 is TGTGCCAGCAGCTTAGCGCGGACTAATGAGCAGTTCTTC. Protein product: CASSLARTNEQFF. The full variable domain, rest sourced from reference TRBV7-2 and TRBJ2-1, is GAGVSQSPSNKVTEKGKDVELRCDPISGHTALYWYRQSLGQGLEFLIYFQGNSAPDKSGLPSDRFSAERTGGSVSTLTIQRTQQEDSAVYLCASSLARTNEQFFGPGTRLTVL.

This clonotype was observed at least ten times. The chain combines TRBV5-1 with TRBJ1-1; 9 bases are shared with TRBD1. The V and J ends lost 4 bases and 1 base, in that order; junction bases with no gene match: 2. There are 14 residues in the CDR3. The germline CDR1 and CDR2 sequences are SGHRS and YFSETQ. CDR3 loop: CASSQDRGNTEAFF. CDR3 DNA sequence: TGCGCCAGCAGCCAGGACAGGGGGAACACTGAAGCTTTCTTT.

Only a few counts were recorded for this clonotype. V and J are TRBV4-1 and TRBJ2-1; D unresolved. The germline V gene has CDR1 MGHRA and CDR2 YSYEKL. The CDR3 is 17 residues long. Trimming removed 1 base from V and 0 bases from J, with 13 bases in between. The CDR3 DNA is TGCGCCAGCAGCCAAGGAAGAGCGTACAGCTCCTACAATGAGCAGTTCTTC. It translates to CASSQGRAYSSYNEQFF.

This clonotype was picked up a small number of times. One end of the junction does not line up with germline, which may come from a read error. The CDR3 sequence: CASSLKGQATQYF. As DNA, the CDR3 is TGTGCCAGCAGTCTGAAAGGGCAAGCGACCCAGTACTTC. V is TRBV6-2 or TRBV6-3 and J is TRBJ2-5; D remains ambiguous. Germline loops: CDR1 MNHEY, CDR2 SVGEGT. There are 13 residues in the CDR3.

This clonotype was found many times. The chain has TRBV12-3 or TRBV12-4 and TRBJ2-3; TRBD2 matches at 14 bases. The CDR3 sequence is 19 residues long. The J segment lost 3 bases and the V segment lost 4 bases, leaving 12 bases of the junction unmatched. CDR3: CASSYRLAGGRTGTDTQYF. In nucleotides, the CDR3 is TGTGCCAGCAGTTACAGACTAGCGGGGGGGCGTACGGGTACAGATACGCAGTATTTT.

There are many counts of this clonotype. The DNA of the CDR3 is TGTGCCAGCAGTTTCGGCAGGAACACTGAAGCTTTCTTT. Translated: CASSFGRNTEAFF. The rearrangement joins TRBV12-3 or TRBV12-4 to TRBJ1-1, with D hard to call. The V and J ends lost 3 bases and 1 base respectively, with 6 bases between them. This CDR3 is 13 amino acids long.